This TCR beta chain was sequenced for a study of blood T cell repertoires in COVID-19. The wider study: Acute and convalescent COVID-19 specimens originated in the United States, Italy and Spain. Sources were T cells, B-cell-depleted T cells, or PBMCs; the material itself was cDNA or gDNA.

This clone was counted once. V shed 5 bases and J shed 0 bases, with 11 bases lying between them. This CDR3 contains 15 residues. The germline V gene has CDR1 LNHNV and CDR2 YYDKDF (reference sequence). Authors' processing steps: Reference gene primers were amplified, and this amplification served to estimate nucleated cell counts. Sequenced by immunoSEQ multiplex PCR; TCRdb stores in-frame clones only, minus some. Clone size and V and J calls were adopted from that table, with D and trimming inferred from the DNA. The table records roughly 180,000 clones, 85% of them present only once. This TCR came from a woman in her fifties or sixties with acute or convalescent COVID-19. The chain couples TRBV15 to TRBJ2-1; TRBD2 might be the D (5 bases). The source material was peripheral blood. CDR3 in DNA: TGTGCCACCAGCGTGGGGAGCGGCTCCTACAATGAGCAGTTCTTC. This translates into CATSVGSGSYNEQFF.